These T cell receptor beta chains were read from a single sample in a study of cytomegalovirus exposure and HLA in healthy donors. TCRdb's copy holds only in-frame clones and misses some; the assay was immunoSEQ multiplex PCR. The data contain roughly 150,000 clones, around 84% of them singletons. The specimen sequenced was PBMCs. The receptors here all came from a man between 25 and 39 years old in good health and CMV-seropositive. Both conserved end residues are part of each CDR3. The D gene is left open where the match is weak. A row's size may be missing; if present it is once, few, many or a size class.

clone_size	v_call	j_call	d_call	cdr3_aa	cdr3_nt
NA	TRBV6-5	TRBJ1-5	NA	CASSYSWGGQPQHF	TGTGCCAGCAGTTACTCGTGGGGGGGCCAGCCCCAGCATTTT
NA	TRBV7-2	TRBJ1-2	NA	CASSLQGWDGYTF	TGTGCCAGCAGCCTACAGGGATGGGATGGCTACACCTTC
NA	TRBV14	TRBJ2-1	NA	CASSQGGYNEQFF	TGTGCCAGCAGCCAAGGCGGGTACAATGAGCAGTTCTTC
NA	TRBV7-8	TRBJ2-7	TRBD2	CASSLSGSTYEQYF	TGTGCCAGCAGCCTTAGCGGGAGCACCTACGAGCAGTACTTC
NA	TRBV19	TRBJ2-1	TRBD2	CASSIRLAGYNEQFF	TGTGCCAGTAGTATTCGCCTAGCGGGTTACAATGAGCAGTTCTTC
NA	TRBV5-4	TRBJ2-2	NA	CASSQTSGSFSTGELFF	TGTGCCAGCAGTCAAACATCCGGGTCCTTCAGCACCGGGGAGCTGTTTTTT
NA	TRBV7-2	TRBJ1-5	NA	CASSLGQAQPQHF	TGTGCCAGCAGCTTAGGACAGGCACAGCCCCAGCATTTT
once	TRBV30	TRBJ1-5	NA	CAWTIELNQPQHF	TGTGCCTGGACGATCGAGCTCAATCAGCCCCAGCATTTT
NA	TRBV5-4	TRBJ1-1	NA	CASSFRGTEAFF	TGTGCCAGCAGCTTCCGAGGGACTGAAGCTTTCTTT
NA	TRBV5-4	TRBJ2-1	NA	CASSLGQGQFF	TGTGCCAGCAGCCTGGGGCAGGGGCAGTTCTTC
NA	TRBV5-4	TRBJ2-5	NA	CASSLAGSGRETQYF	TGTGCCAGCAGCTTGGCCGGATCGGGAAGAGAGACCCAGTACTTC
NA	TRBV27	TRBJ2-5	NA	CASSLQETQYF	TGTGCCAGCAGTCTCCAAGAGACCCAGTACTTC
NA	TRBV19	TRBJ2-3	TRBD2	CASSARTSLRRDTQYF	TGTGCCAGTAGTGCAAGGACTAGCTTGAGGCGAGATACGCAGTATTTT
NA	TRBV7-2	TRBJ2-1	TRBD2	CASSFPSGQQGDEQFF	TGTGCCAGCAGCTTTCCTAGCGGGCAACAGGGCGATGAGCAGTTCTTC
NA	TRBV10-3	TRBJ2-3	TRBD1	CATTMTGSTDTQYF	TGTGCCACGACTATGACAGGGTCCACAGATACGCAGTATTTT
NA	TRBV5-1	TRBJ1-1	TRBD1	CASSLGIEGGDAFF	TGCGCCAGCAGCTTAGGAATCGAAGGGGGCGATGCTTTCTTT
once	TRBV27	TRBJ2-1	TRBD2	CASSLTWTSGRAEQFF	TGTGCCAGCAGTTTAACCTGGACTAGCGGGAGGGCTGAGCAGTTCTTC
NA	TRBV5-6	TRBJ2-1	TRBD2	CASSFMTGTTNNEQFF	TGTGCCAGCAGCTTTATGACGGGGACTACTAACAATGAGCAGTTCTTC
NA	TRBV27	TRBJ2-5	TRBD1	CASSWWTGGRETQYF	TGTGCCAGCAGTTGGTGGACAGGGGGGCGGGAGACCCAGTACTTC
NA	TRBV7-2	TRBJ2-1	NA	CASSLVFPSVQYNEQFF	TGTGCCAGCAGCTTAGTGTTCCCTAGCGTACAATACAATGAGCAGTTCTTC
NA	TRBV2	TRBJ1-1	NA	CASTWDERGEAFF	TGTGCCAGCACCTGGGACGAAAGGGGGGAAGCTTTCTTT
once	TRBV27	TRBJ2-7	TRBD1	CASSTLNRGPEQYF	TGTGCCAGCAGTACCCTGAACAGGGGCCCCGAGCAGTACTTC
NA	TRBV5-5	TRBJ1-2	TRBD1	CASSSDRLLYGYTF	TGTGCCAGCAGCTCGGACAGGTTGCTCTATGGCTACACCTTC
NA	TRBV5-4	TRBJ2-5	NA	CASSQQLGRETQYF	TGTGCCAGCAGCCAACAACTAGGGCGGGAGACCCAGTACTTC
few	TRBV10-3	TRBJ1-1	NA	CAIGREGTEAFF	TGTGCCATCGGCAGGGAGGGCACTGAAGCTTTCTTT
NA	TRBV7-2	TRBJ2-3	TRBD2	CASSSGLADTDTQYF	TGTGCCAGCAGCTCCGGACTAGCGGACACAGATACGCAGTATTTT
NA	TRBV5-8	TRBJ1-2	NA	CASSLRGYSGYTF	TGTGCCAGCAGCTTGCGAGGTTATAGCGGCTACACCTTC
NA	TRBV5-6	TRBJ2-3	TRBD1	CASSPTGDTDTQYF	TGTGCCAGCAGCCCGACAGGGGACACAGATACGCAGTATTTT
NA	TRBV9	TRBJ2-5	TRBD2	CASSVESGKETQYF	TGTGCCAGCAGCGTAGAGAGCGGGAAGGAGACCCAGTACTTC
NA	TRBV7-9	TRBJ1-1	NA	CASSQVGGRGTEAFF	TGTGCCAGCAGCCAAGTCGGGGGGCGCGGGACTGAAGCTTTCTTT
NA	TRBV6-5	TRBJ2-6	NA	CASSYRGTGANVLTF	TGTGCCAGCAGTTATAGGGGAACTGGGGCCAACGTCCTGACTTTC
NA	TRBV11-1	TRBJ2-7	NA	CASSEPGERSYEQYF	TGTGCCAGCAGCGAACCAGGGGAGAGGTCCTACGAGCAGTACTTC
NA	TRBV4-3	TRBJ2-3	TRBD2	CASSQVALSGTRTDTQYF	TGCGCCAGCAGCCAAGTGGCCCTTAGCGGGACCCGCACAGATACGCAGTATTTT
NA	TRBV13	TRBJ2-1	TRBD2	CASSLGRGTYNEQFF	TGTGCCAGCAGCTTAGGGCGGGGGACCTACAATGAGCAGTTCTTC
NA	TRBV5-4	TRBJ2-5	NA	CASSFSRSETQYF	TGTGCCAGCAGCTTTAGTAGATCGGAGACCCAGTACTTC
NA	TRBV27	TRBJ2-7	TRBD1	CASSPRKAQGAREQYF	TGTGCCAGCAGTCCAAGAAAAGCACAGGGGGCTCGCGAGCAGTACTTC
NA	TRBV7-6	TRBJ2-2	TRBD2	CASSFSRSGSPTGELFF	TGTGCCAGCAGCTTCTCCAGGAGCGGGAGTCCCACCGGGGAGCTGTTTTTT
NA	TRBV6-5	TRBJ2-5	NA	CASGTGTQETQYF	TGTGCCAGCGGGACCGGGACTCAAGAGACCCAGTACTTC
NA	TRBV19	TRBJ1-3	NA	CASSPFSGNTIYF	TGTGCCAGTAGTCCCTTCTCTGGAAACACCATATATTTT
NA	TRBV6-1	TRBJ2-3	NA	CASSVAGTQYF	TGTGCCAGCAGTGTTGCGGGTACGCAGTATTTT
few	TRBV4-3	TRBJ2-7	NA	CASSQALGDEQYF	TGCGCCAGCAGCCAAGCTTTAGGGGACGAGCAGTACTTC
NA	TRBV5-1	TRBJ1-1	NA	CASSLSGMDTEAFF	TGCGCCAGCAGCTTGTCAGGGATGGACACTGAAGCTTTCTTT
NA	TRBV18	TRBJ2-7	TRBD1	CASSPRDPGQGREQYF	TGTGCCAGCTCACCCCGGGACCCGGGACAGGGACGCGAGCAGTACTTC
NA	TRBV7-3	TRBJ2-1	TRBD2	CASSLTGREVGNEQFF	TGTGCCAGCAGCTTAACTGGGAGGGAGGTCGGCAATGAGCAGTTCTTC